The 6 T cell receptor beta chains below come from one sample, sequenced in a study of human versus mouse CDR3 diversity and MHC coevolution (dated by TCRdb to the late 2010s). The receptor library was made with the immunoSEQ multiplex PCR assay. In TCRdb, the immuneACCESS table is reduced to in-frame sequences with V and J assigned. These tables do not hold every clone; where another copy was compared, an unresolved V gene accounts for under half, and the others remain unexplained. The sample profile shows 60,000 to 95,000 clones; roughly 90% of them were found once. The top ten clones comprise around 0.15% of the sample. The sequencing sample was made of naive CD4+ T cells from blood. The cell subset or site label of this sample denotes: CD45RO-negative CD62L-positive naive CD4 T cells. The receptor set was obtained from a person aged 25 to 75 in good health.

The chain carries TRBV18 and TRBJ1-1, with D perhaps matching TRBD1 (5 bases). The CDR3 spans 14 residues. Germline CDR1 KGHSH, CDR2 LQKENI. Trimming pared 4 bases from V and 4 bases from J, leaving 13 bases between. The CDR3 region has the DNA TGTGCCAGCTCACTGGGGCAGGGCATCACTGAAGCTTTCTTT. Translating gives CASSLGQGITEAFF. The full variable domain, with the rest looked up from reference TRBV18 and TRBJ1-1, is NAGVMQNPRHLVRRRGQEARLRCSPMKGHSHVYWYRQLPEEGLKFMVYLQKENIIDESGMPKERFSAEFPKEGPSILRIQQVVRGDSAAYFCASSLGQGITEAFFGQGTRLTVV.

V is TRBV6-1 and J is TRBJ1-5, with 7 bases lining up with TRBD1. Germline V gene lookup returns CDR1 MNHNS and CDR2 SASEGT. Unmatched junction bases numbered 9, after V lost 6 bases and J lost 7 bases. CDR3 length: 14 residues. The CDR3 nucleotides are TGTGCCAGCAGCCCACAGGGGAACCCACAGCCCCAGCATTTT. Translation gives CASSPQGNPQPQHF.

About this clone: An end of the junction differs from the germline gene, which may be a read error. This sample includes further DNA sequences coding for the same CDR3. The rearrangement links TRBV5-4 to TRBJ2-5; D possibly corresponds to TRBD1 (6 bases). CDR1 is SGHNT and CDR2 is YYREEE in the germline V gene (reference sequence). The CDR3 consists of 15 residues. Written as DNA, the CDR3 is TGTGCTAGCAGCTTGAGTGGGGGCGGTCGGGAGACCCAGTACTTC. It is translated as CASSLSGGGRETQYF. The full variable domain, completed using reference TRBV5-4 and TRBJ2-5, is ETGVTQSPTHLIKTRGQQVTLRCSSQSGHNTVSWYQQALGQGPQFIFQYYREEENGRGNFPPRFSGLQFPNYSSELNVNALELDDSALYLCASSLSGGGRETQYFGPGTRLLVL.

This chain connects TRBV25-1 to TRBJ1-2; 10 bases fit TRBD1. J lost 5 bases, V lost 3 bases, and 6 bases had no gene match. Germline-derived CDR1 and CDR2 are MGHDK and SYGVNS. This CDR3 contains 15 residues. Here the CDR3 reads CASSDDRGLGYGYTF. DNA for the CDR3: TGTGCCAGCAGTGACGACAGGGGGCTGGGTTATGGCTACACCTTC.

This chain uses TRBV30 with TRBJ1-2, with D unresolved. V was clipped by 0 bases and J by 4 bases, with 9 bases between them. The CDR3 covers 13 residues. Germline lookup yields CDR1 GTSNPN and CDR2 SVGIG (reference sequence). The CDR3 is CAWSVLRSYGYTF. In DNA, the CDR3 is TGTGCCTGGAGTGTACTTCGGAGCTATGGCTACACCTTC.

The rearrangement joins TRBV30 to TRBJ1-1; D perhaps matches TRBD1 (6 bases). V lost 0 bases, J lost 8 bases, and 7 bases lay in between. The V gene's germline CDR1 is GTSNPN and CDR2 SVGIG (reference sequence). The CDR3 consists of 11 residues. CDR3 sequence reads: CAWSVTGEAFF. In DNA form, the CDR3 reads TGTGCCTGGAGTGTTACAGGGGAAGCTTTCTTT.